These T cell receptor beta chains were read from a single sample in a study of CD8+ T cells in alopecia areata. Generated by immunoSEQ multiplex PCR, the TCRdb table keeps only in-frame clones and is missing some. The data hold about 190,000 clones, with roughly 64% observed a single time. Material: CD4+ T cells sorted from blood, obtained at week 4, from a patient treated with tofacitinib. These receptors were obtained from a human donor with alopecia areata. The CDR3 runs from the conserved cysteine through the conserved F or W. D genes are given only for firm matches.

v_gene	d_gene	j_gene	CDR3aa
TRBV6-1	.	TRBJ1-5	CASSDVDSHPLQPQHF
TRBV5-1	.	TRBJ1-1	CASSLDQKITEAFF
TRBV9	.	TRBJ2-7	CASSLDGGGWVEQYF
TRBV27	TRBD1	TRBJ2-2	CASSLWTGGVGELFF
TRBV14	.	TRBJ2-1	CASSQGTLYEQFF
TRBV6-1	.	TRBJ1-5	CASSVSGGGQPQHF
TRBV29-1	.	TRBJ1-1	CSVDRSGTQAMNTEAFF
TRBV2	.	TRBJ1-2	CASSEVQGANYGYTF
TRBV7-2	.	TRBJ1-2	CASSGNYGYTF
TRBV4-3	TRBD2	TRBJ2-5	CASSRDKAGGRETQYF
TRBV28	TRBD1	TRBJ1-1	CASRPGQGSTEAFF
TRBV30	.	TRBJ1-5	CAWSVSGGHQPQHF
TRBV2	.	TRBJ2-3	CATVDRLSTDTQYF
TRBV7-2	.	TRBJ1-2	CASSLDPGIAYGYTF
TRBV5-4	TRBD1	TRBJ1-3	CASSLQGAGNTIYF
TRBV30	.	TRBJ1-5	CAWSVRSDQPQHF
TRBV4-3	TRBD2	TRBJ2-1	CASSHQAGGSYNEQFF
TRBV5-1	.	TRBJ2-3	CASSSGTFTDTQYF
TRBV11-3	TRBD1	TRBJ1-1	CASSFRGGTEAFF
TRBV2	TRBD1	TRBJ2-7	CASRGLGQNEQYF
TRBV6-5	.	TRBJ1-2	CAISSYRGANYGYTF
TRBV29-1	TRBD1	TRBJ2-1	CSVRTGTYNEQFF
TRBV4-3	.	TRBJ1-6	CASSLLQGNALHF
TRBV27	TRBD1	TRBJ2-3	CASSLDRGFRGDTQYF
TRBV7-9	.	TRBJ2-3	CASSWPTGTDTQYF
TRBV10-3	.	TRBJ2-5	CAISEYEETQYF
TRBV7-2	.	TRBJ2-3	CASSLAGVTDTQYF
TRBV18	.	TRBJ2-7	CASSPGAQHEQYF
TRBV9	.	TRBJ2-5	CASSVGKGNQETQYF
TRBV7-2	TRBD1	TRBJ2-7	CASSFGTGTYEQYF
TRBV2	.	TRBJ1-3	CASSASSGNTIYF
TRBV10-3	TRBD2	TRBJ2-1	CAISSALAGANEQFF
TRBV29-1	.	TRBJ2-5	CSVSTGLETQYF
TRBV2	.	TRBJ1-1	CASSLEGGGAPNTEAFF
TRBV9	.	TRBJ2-3	CASSADSPDTQYF
TRBV7-2	.	TRBJ1-2	CASSPQGYYGYTF
TRBV29-1	.	TRBJ2-2	CSVEGDRNTGELFF
TRBV5-6	.	TRBJ1-3	CASSWTSGNTIYF
TRBV2	.	TRBJ1-2	CASSYGAVGYGYTF
TRBV30	TRBD1	TRBJ1-5	CAWSEQGTQPQHF
TRBV5-4	TRBD1	TRBJ1-2	CASSTRQGGNYGYTF
TRBV6-5	.	TRBJ1-1	CASSYGGVNTEAFF
TRBV29-1	TRBD2	TRBJ2-4	CSVQSGGAAKNIQYF
TRBV6-5	.	TRBJ1-1	CASSWGVDTEAFF
TRBV18	.	TRBJ2-6	CASSPGVSGANVLTF
TRBV29-1	TRBD1	TRBJ1-2	CSVNRGPGYTF
TRBV7-2	TRBD2	TRBJ2-1	CASSLQAGGYNEQFF
TRBV5-1	.	TRBJ2-7	CASRMDNYEQYF
TRBV2	TRBD1	TRBJ1-2	CASGDRPHYGYTF
TRBV9	.	TRBJ1-3	CASSVLASSGNTIYF
TRBV5-1	.	TRBJ1-6	CASSLERVGNSPLHF
TRBV29-1	TRBD1	TRBJ1-2	CSVGQGRNYGYTF
TRBV29-1	.	TRBJ2-6	CSVEPANSGANVLTF
TRBV7-2	.	TRBJ1-5	CASSLSSPSNQPQHF
TRBV5-1	.	TRBJ1-5	CASNLDGNQPQHF
TRBV4-1	TRBD2	TRBJ2-5	CASSPGLAARGTQYF
TRBV11-2	.	TRBJ1-5	CASSLESENQPQHF
TRBV27	.	TRBJ1-2	CASAGDYGYTF
TRBV11-2	.	TRBJ1-1	CASSLVAGVNTEAFF
TRBV7-2	TRBD1	TRBJ1-3	CASSLESTGWGNTIYF